This T cell receptor beta chain was identified in a study of shared clonotypes between healthy human individuals. This clone was seen only once. The assay was immunoSEQ multiplex PCR, and TCRdb's table has in-frame clones only and misses some. The sample shows about 480,000 clones, roughly 79% of them seen only once. From germline, CDR1 is SEHNR and CDR2 FQNEAQ (reference sequence). The CDR3 spans 16 residues. V lost 1 base to trimming and J lost 4 bases, with 14 bases between them. The sequencing input was PBMCs. This receptor was taken from a middle-aged woman in good health. Some clones in this sample may be carry-over from other donors' samples. The chain combines TRBV7-9 with TRBJ2-1; no firm D call. As DNA, the CDR3 is TGTGCCAGCAGCTTAGGATGGGGTGTAGGGTACAATGAGCAGTTCTTC. Translating it yields CASSLGWGVGYNEQFF.